Following are 21 T cell receptor beta chains from one sample sequenced in a study of spatial heterogeneity in lung cancer. General study findings and limits: How many expanded intratumoral alpha and beta TCRs were present tracked the tumor mutation count, which was a count of nonsynonymous mutations.

These TCRs' antigens remain unknown. TCRdb reprocessed the 5' RACE reads via MiXCR and lists one record per CDR3 protein. This sample has 1,500 to 2,000 distinct CDR3 sequences, with 4% to 6.5% found just once. As to time point: sample taken at primary tumor resection. Sequenced material: lung tumor tissue, taken at surgery. Every receptor here comes from a male donor with early-stage non-small cell lung cancer.

This clonotype appeared many times. This chain joins TRBV15 and TRBJ2-3, with D hard to call. Trimming removed 1 base from V and 7 bases from J, with 3 bases in between. Looked up from germline, CDR1 is LNHNV and CDR2 is YYDKDF (reference sequence). CDR3 length: 11 residues. CDR3 in amino acids: CATSRGHTQYF. The CDR3 DNA reads TGTGCCACCAGCAGAGGCCATACGCAGTATTTT.

This clonotype came up a few times. The chain recombines TRBV12-3 or TRBV12-4 with TRBJ2-7, with D perhaps matching TRBD2 (7 bases). CDR3 size: 15 residues. The V and J ends lost 3 bases and 5 bases respectively, with 17 bases between them. The CDR3 DNA follows: TGTGCCAGCAGTTTGGGAGGGGGATGGGGCGACGAGCAGTACTTC. Amino acids: CASSLGGGWGDEQYF.

This clonotype is large within its sample. The chain combines TRBV9 with TRBJ2-1; 7 nucleotides agree with TRBD1. Germline CDR1 is SGDLS and CDR2 is YYNGEE. V lost 3 bases, J lost 2 bases, and 5 bases stayed unmatched. CDR3 length equals 15 residues. The CDR3 coding sequence is TGTGCCAGCAGCGCACAGGGGAACACCTACAATGAGCAGTTCTTC. This codes for CASSAQGNTYNEQFF.

This clonotype is medium-sized in the sample. The chain couples TRBV7-2 to TRBJ1-2, with D unclear. The CDR3 length is 14 residues. V gave up 1 base and J gave up 4 bases, with 10 bases separating them. The germline V gene encodes CDR1 SGHTA and CDR2 FQGNSA. The CDR3 protein is CASSLGVGIYGYTF. Written as DNA, the CDR3 is TGTGCCAGCAGCTTAGGCGTTGGTATCTATGGCTACACCTTC.

By frequency in the sample, this clonotype is medium-sized (0.01 to 0.1%). V is TRBV5-1 and J is TRBJ2-1; unclear D gene. The CDR3 contains 13 residues. In germline, CDR1 is SGHRS, CDR2 YFSETQ. V lost 0 bases and J 2 bases, leaving 3 bases between the germline ends. The CDR3 is CASSLDPYNEQFF. The DNA of the CDR3 is TGCGCCAGCAGCTTGGATCCCTACAATGAGCAGTTCTTC.

Relative to its sample, this clonotype is large. This sequence joins TRBV20-1 and TRBJ2-1; D is unresolved. CDR1 and CDR2 (germline): DFQATT, SNEGSKA (reference sequence). The CDR3 loop spans 15 amino acids. The V end was cut by 1 base, the J end by 0 bases, with 10 bases between. The CDR3 region has the DNA TGCAGTGCTAGAGTTAGGCCGAGCTCCTACAATGAGCAGTTCTTC. Translation gives CSARVRPSSYNEQFF.

This clonotype is judged large. This chain links TRBV4-3 with TRBJ1-6; the D is unclear. The CDR3 runs 14 residues. Germline V CDR1 and CDR2: LGHNA, YSLEER. The V end was cut by 4 bases, the J end by 4 bases, with 8 bases between. CDR3 nucleotide sequence: TGCGCCAGCAGCCCCGGAGGGTATAATTCACCCCTCCACTTT. Protein: CASSPGGYNSPLHF.

CDR3 bases: TGTGCCAGCAGCCGCGGAGTTCAGACAGTACAAGAGACCCAGTACTTC. Translation gives CASSRGVQTVQETQYF. The chain has TRBV4-2 and TRBJ2-5, with a possible D match to TRBD1 (5 bases). This CDR3 spans 16 amino acids. CDR1 and CDR2 (germline): LGHNA, YNFKEQ. The V and J ends lost 4 bases and 2 bases respectively, with 17 bases between them.

By sample fraction, this clonotype is large (0.1 to 1%). The gene calls are TRBV7-8 and TRBJ2-3; 9 nucleotides agree with TRBD2. The CDR3 covers 15 residues. Germline lookup yields CDR1 SGHVS and CDR2 FQNEAQ. J was trimmed by 9 bases and V by 5 bases; bases with no gene match: 12. This CDR3 reads CASSPKTSGLYTQYF. The CDR3, as DNA: TGTGCCAGCAGCCCCAAGACTAGCGGCCTCTACACGCAGTATTTT.

The table lists this clonotype with many counts. The junction shows a germline mismatch at one end, possibly a read error. The chain links TRBV12-3 or TRBV12-4 to TRBJ1-1, with D maybe TRBD1 (5 bases). The CDR3 length is 14 residues. DNA for the CDR3: TGTGCCAGCATCCCGGGACCGATGAACACTGAAGCCTTCTTT. Translated: CASIPGPMNTEAFF.

By sample share, this clonotype is medium-sized. The V gene is TRBV5-1, the J gene TRBJ2-5; no clear D gene. The germline V gene has CDR1 SGHRS and CDR2 YFSETQ. V lost 0 bases and J 1 base, leaving 10 bases between the germline ends. The CDR3 runs to 15 residues. CDR3 nucleotides: TGCGCCAGCAGCTTGGGTCCCCTAGTCCAAGAGACCCAGTACTTC. It yields the protein CASSLGPLVQETQYF. Together with reference TRBV5-1 and TRBJ2-5, the CDR3 gives the full variable domain: KAGVTQTPRYLIKTRGQQVTLSCSPISGHRSVSWYQQTPGQGLQFLFEYFSETQRNKGNFPGRFSGRQFSNSRSEMNVSTLELGDSALYLCASSLGPLVQETQYFGPGTRLLVL.

Only a few counts were recorded for this clonotype. A clone one base away is much larger, so this may be a read error. As the CDR3 is not closed by the conserved phenylalanine or tryptophan, this likely results from a read error. The V and J genes are TRBV6-2 or TRBV6-3 and TRBJ1-5; no reliable D call. Germline values: CDR1 MNHEY, CDR2 SVGEGT. The CDR3 has 12 amino acids. Trimming cost V 8 bases and J 0 bases, with 5 bases left between them. The CDR3 region has the DNA TGTGCCAGCTTCGATAGCAATCAGCCCCAGCATTCT. Translated, it gives CASFDSNQPQHS.

This clonotype is medium-sized within its sample. An end of the junction does not agree with germline; a read error may underlie this. The rearrangement joins TRBV20-1 to TRBJ2-3; tentative D call: TRBD2 (6 bases). CDR3 length: 15 amino acids. Germline V gene sequence: CDR1 DFQATT, CDR2 SNEGSKA (reference sequence). The CDR3 is CSARERGRAGDTQYF. The CDR3 DNA is TGCAGTGCCAGAGAACGGGGAAGAGCGGGAGATACGCAGTATTTT.

This clonotype is medium-sized by share. V and J are TRBV30 and TRBJ2-7; 8 bases match TRBD1. V trimming: 7 bases; J trimming: 1 base; junction bases outside the gene matches: 6. The germline V gene encodes CDR1 GTSNPN and CDR2 SVGIG (reference sequence). The CDR3 sequence is 13 residues long. Here the CDR3 reads CASERTGSYEQYF. The CDR3 DNA reads TGTGCCTCCGAGAGGACAGGGTCCTACGAGCAGTACTTC.

By sample fraction, this clonotype is medium-sized. The chain employs TRBV11-2 and TRBJ2-3; TRBD2 matches at 10 bases. Germline V CDR1 and CDR2: SGHAT, FQNNGV. Losses at the gene ends were 4 bases for V and 0 bases for J; bases not matched to a gene: 16. The CDR3 covers 20 residues. CDR3 sequence (DNA): TGTGCCAGCAGCTCCAATTATCATACTAGCGGGGTGGGGAGCACAGATACGCAGTATTTT. Protein product: CASSSNYHTSGVGSTDTQYF.

This clonotype came up a few times. The rearrangement uses TRBV28 and TRBJ2-5; D gene uncertain. Germline CDR1 reads MDHEN; CDR2 reads SYDVKM. Trimming stripped 2 bases from V and 5 bases from J, with 9 bases between. This CDR3 contains 13 residues. CDR3 loop: CASSLEVGETQYF. DNA of the CDR3: TGTGCCAGCAGTTTAGAGGTCGGGGAGACCCAGTACTTC.

About this clonotype: Since the CDR3 does not end with the conserved phenylalanine or tryptophan, this likely comes from a read error. CDR3 region: CSVESPPSKTQYI. The DNA for the CDR3 is TGCAGCGTTGAAAGTCCCCCATCTAAGACCCAGTACATC. The chain employs TRBV29-1 and TRBJ2-5; D uncertain. Germline-derived CDR1 and CDR2 are SQVTM and ANQGSEA. Trimming removed 2 bases from V and 6 bases from J, with 13 bases in between. There are 13 residues in the CDR3.

By share of the sample, this clonotype is large. In nucleotides, the CDR3 is TGTGCCAGCAGCCAAGGAAGTCGAGCGGGGTATGGCTACACCTTC. Protein sequence: CASSQGSRAGYGYTF. The chain joins TRBV4-2 to TRBJ1-2, with D uncertain. This CDR3 region has 15 residues. V shed 1 base and J shed 5 bases, with 14 bases lying between them. Germline CDR1 reads LGHNA; CDR2 reads YNFKEQ.

This clonotype rates as large (0.1 to 1%). The CDR3 loop is CASRPGTGAIYEQYF. The CDR3 DNA sequence: TGTGCCAGCAGGCCCGGGACAGGGGCCATCTACGAGCAGTACTTC. The gene calls are TRBV12-3 or TRBV12-4 and TRBJ2-7; 10 bases map to TRBD1. This CDR3 region has 15 residues. J lost 3 bases, V lost 6 bases, and 8 bases had no gene match.

By its share, this clonotype is large (0.1 to 1%). The chain couples TRBV6-2 or TRBV6-3 to TRBJ2-3; D not certain. CDR3 length: 12 amino acids. CDR1 is MNHEY and CDR2 is SVGEGT in the germline V gene. Trimming took 6 bases from V and 6 from J, leaving 10 bases between them. The CDR3 bases are TGTGCCAGCAGCGGTCTCTCGGATACGCAGTATTTT. Its translation: CASSGLSDTQYF.

This clonotype is labeled medium-sized. The chain combines TRBV7-6 with TRBJ2-3; a weak D match, TRBD2 (5 bases). The CDR3 covers 12 residues. CDR1 and CDR2 (germline): SGHVS, FNYEAQ. V lost 2 bases to trimming and J lost 10 bases, with 10 bases between them. For the CDR3, the DNA is TGTGCCAGCAGCTTAATGGCGGAGGCGCAGTATTTT. It encodes CASSLMAEAQYF.